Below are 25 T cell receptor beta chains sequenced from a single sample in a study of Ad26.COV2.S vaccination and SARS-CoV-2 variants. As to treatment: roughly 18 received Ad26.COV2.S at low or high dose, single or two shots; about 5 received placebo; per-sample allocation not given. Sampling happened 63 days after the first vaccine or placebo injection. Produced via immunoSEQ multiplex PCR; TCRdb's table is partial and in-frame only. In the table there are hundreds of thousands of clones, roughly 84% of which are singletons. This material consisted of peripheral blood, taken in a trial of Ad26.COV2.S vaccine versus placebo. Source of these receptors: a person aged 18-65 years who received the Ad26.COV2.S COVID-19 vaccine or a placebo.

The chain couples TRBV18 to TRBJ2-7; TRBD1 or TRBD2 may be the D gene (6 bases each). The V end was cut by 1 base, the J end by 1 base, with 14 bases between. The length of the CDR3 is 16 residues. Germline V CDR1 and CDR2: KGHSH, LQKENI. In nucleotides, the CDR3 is TGTGCCAGCTCACCACTGAGGGGGGCGCGGTCCTACGAGCAGTACTTC. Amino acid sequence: CASSPLRGARSYEQYF.

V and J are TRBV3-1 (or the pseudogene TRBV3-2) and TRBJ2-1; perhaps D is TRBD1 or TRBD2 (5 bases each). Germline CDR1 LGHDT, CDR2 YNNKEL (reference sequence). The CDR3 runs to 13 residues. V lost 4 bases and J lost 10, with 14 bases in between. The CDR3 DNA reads TGTGCCAGCAGCCCGCACCGGGACGGCGAGCAGTTCTTC. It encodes CASSPHRDGEQFF.

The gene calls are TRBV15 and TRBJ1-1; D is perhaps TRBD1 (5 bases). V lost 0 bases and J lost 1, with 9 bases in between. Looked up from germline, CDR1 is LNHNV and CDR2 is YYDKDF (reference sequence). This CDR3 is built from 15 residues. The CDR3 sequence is CATSRDPRANTEAFF. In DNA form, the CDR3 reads TGTGCCACCAGCAGAGATCCCAGGGCGAACACTGAAGCTTTCTTT.

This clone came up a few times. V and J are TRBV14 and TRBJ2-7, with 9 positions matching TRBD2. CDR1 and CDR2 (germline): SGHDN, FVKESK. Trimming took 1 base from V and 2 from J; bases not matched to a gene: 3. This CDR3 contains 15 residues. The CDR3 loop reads CASSQGASGAYEQYF. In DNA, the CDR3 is TGTGCCAGCAGCCAAGGCGCTAGCGGGGCCTACGAGCAGTACTTC.

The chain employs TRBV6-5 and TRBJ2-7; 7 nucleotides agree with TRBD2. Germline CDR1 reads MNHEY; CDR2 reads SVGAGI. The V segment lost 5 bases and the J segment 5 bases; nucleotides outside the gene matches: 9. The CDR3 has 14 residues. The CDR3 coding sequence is TGTGCCAGCAGTCCCCCCGGGGAGGGACACGAGCAGTACTTC. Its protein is CASSPPGEGHEQYF.

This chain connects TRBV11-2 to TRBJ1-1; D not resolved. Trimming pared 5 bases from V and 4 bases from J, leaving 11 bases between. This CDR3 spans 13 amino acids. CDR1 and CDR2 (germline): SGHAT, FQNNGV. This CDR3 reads CASSMAASTEAFF. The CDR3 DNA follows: TGTGCCAGCAGCATGGCAGCGAGCACTGAAGCTTTCTTT.

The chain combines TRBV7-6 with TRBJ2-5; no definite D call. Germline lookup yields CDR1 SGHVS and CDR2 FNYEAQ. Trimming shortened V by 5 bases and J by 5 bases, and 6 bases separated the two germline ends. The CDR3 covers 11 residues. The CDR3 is CASSPAETQYF. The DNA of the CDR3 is TGTGCCAGCAGCCCGGCGGAGACCCAGTACTTC.

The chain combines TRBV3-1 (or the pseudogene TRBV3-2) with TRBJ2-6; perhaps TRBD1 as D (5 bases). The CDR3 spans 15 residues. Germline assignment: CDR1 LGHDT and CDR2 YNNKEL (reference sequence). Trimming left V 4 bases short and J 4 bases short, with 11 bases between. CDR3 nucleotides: TGTGCCAGCAGCCCCAGACAGAGGGGGGCCAACGTCCTGACTTTC. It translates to CASSPRQRGANVLTF.

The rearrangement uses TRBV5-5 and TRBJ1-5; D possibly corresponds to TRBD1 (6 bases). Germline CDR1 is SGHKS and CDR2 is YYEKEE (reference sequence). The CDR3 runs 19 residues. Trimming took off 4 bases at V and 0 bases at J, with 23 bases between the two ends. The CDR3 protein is CASSQSIVTGPVSNQPQHF. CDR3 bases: TGTGCCAGCAGCCAATCGATAGTCACAGGGCCCGTTAGCAATCAGCCCCAGCATTTT.

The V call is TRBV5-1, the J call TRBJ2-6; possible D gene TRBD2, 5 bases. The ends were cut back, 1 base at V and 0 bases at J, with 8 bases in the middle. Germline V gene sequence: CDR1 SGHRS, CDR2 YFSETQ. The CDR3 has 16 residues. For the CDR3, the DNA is TGCGCCAGCAGCTTGAGCGGCCGCTCTGGGGCCAACGTCCTGACTTTC. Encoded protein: CASSLSGRSGANVLTF.

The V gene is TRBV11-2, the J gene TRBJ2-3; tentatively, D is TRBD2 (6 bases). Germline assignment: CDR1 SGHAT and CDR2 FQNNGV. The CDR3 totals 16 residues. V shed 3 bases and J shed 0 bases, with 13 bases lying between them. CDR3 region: CASSLAGRPSTDTQYF. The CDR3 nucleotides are TGTGCCAGCAGCTTGGCTGGGAGGCCCAGCACAGATACGCAGTATTTT.

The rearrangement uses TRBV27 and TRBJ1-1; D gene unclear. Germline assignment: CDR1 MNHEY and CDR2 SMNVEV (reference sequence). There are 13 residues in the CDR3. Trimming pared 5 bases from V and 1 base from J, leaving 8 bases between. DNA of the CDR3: TGTGCCAGCAGTAGCTATTGGAACACTGAAGCTTTCTTT. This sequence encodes CASSSYWNTEAFF.

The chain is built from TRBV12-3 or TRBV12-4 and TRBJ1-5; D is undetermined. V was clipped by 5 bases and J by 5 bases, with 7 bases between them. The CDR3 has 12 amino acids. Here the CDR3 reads CASSVSDQPQHF. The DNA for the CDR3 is TGTGCCAGCAGTGTCAGCGATCAGCCCCAGCATTTT.

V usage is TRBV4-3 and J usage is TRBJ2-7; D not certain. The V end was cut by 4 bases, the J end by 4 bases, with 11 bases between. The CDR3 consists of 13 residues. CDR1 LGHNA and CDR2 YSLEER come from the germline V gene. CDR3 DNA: TGCGCCAGCAGCCCCCAGATTACATACGAGCAGTACTTC. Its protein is CASSPQITYEQYF.

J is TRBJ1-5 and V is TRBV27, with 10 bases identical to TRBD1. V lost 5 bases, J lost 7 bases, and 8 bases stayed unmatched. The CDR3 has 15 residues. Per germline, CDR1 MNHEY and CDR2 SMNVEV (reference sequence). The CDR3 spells CASSLRTGGEQPQHF. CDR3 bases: TGTGCCAGCAGTCTCAGGACAGGGGGGGAGCAGCCCCAGCATTTT.

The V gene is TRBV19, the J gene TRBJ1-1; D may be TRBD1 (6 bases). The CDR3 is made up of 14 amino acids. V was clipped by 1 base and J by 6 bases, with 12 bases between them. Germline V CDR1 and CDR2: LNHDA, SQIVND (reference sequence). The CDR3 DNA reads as TGTGCCAGTAGTATAGGAGGTGGGGGCGCTGAAGCTTTCTTT. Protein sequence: CASSIGGGGAEAFF.

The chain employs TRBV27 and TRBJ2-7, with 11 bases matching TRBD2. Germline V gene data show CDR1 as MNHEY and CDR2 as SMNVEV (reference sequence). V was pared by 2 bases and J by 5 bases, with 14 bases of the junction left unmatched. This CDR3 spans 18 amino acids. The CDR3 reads CASSLNALAGGGYDEQYF. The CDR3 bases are TGTGCCAGCAGTTTAAATGCTCTAGCGGGGGGAGGCTATGACGAGCAGTACTTC.

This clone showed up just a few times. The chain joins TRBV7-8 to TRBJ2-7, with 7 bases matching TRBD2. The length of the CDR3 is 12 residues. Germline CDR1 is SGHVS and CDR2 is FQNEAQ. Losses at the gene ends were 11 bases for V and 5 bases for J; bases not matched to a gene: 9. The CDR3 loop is CAGAYGGDEQYF. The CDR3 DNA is TGTGCCGGTGCCTATGGGGGGGACGAGCAGTACTTC.

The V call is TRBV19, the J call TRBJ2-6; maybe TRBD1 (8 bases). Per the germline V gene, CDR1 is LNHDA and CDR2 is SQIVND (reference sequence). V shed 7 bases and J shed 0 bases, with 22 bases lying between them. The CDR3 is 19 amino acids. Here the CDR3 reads CASTPWGGQDDSGANVLTF. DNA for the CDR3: TGTGCCAGTACCCCTTGGGGGGGACAGGACGACTCTGGGGCCAACGTCCTGACTTTC.

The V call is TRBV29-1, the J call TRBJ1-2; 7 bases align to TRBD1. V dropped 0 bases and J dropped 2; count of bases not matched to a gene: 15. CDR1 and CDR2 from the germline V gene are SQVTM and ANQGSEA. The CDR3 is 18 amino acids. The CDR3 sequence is CSVEDRGRGGGANYGYTF. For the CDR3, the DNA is TGCAGCGTTGAAGATCGCGGTAGAGGAGGGGGCGCAAACTATGGCTACACCTTC.

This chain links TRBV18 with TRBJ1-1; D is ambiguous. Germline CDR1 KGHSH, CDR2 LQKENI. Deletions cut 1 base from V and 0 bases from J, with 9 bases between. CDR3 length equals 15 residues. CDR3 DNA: TGTGCCAGCTCACCACGGGCGGAGGTGAACACTGAAGCTTTCTTT. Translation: CASSPRAEVNTEAFF.

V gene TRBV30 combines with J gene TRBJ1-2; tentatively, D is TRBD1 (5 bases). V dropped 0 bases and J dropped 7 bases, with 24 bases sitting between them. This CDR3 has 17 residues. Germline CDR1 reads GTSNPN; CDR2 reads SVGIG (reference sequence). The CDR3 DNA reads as TGTGCCTGGAGTGTGGAAGGGGAGTGGGACTTGATGGGTGGCTACACCTTC. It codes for CAWSVEGEWDLMGGYTF. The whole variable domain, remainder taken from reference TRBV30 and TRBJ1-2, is SQTIHQWPATLVQPVGSPLSLECTVEGTSNPNLYWYRQAAGRGLQLLFYSVGIGQISSEVPQNLSASRPQDRQFILSSKKLLLSDSGFYLCAWSVEGEWDLMGGYTFGSGTRLTVV.

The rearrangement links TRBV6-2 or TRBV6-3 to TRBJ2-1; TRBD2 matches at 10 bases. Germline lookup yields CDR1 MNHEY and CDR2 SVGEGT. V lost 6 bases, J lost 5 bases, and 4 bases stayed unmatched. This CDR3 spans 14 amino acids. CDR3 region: CASSRGLADNEQFF. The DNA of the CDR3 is TGTGCCAGCAGCAGAGGACTAGCGGACAATGAGCAGTTCTTC.

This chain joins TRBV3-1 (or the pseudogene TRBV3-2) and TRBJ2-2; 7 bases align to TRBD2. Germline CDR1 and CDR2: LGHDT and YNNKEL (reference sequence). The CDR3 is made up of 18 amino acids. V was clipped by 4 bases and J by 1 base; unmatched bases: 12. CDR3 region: CASSRGGTLSLNTGELFF. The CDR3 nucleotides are TGTGCCAGCAGCCGGGGGGGGACTCTCTCACTGAACACCGGGGAGCTGTTTTTT.

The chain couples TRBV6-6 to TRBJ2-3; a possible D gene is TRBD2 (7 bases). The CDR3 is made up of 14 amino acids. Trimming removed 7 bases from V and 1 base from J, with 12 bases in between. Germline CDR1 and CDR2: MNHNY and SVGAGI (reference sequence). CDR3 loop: CASIRGGGTDTQYF. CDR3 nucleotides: TGTGCCAGCATCCGAGGGGGGGGCACAGATACGCAGTATTTT.